The rows below give T cell receptor beta chains drawn from one sample of a study of cytomegalovirus exposure and HLA in healthy donors. Clones were read by immunoSEQ multiplex PCR, and TCRdb kept only the in-frame ones, dropping some. Of about 98,000 clones listed, approximately 88% were seen once; the top ten hold roughly 3.8%. Sequenced: PBMCs. The origin of the receptors is a young woman in good health and CMV-seronegative. Each CDR3 is given with its conserved first and last residue. The order of the fields is J gene, V gene, clone size, CDR3 protein. Not every row has a clone size; where given, it reads once, few, many or a size class.

TRBJ1-1 | TRBV7-9 | . | CASSLGATEAFF
TRBJ1-1 | TRBV11-1 | . | CASSFRVNTEAFF
TRBJ1-1 | TRBV2 | . | CASRVGQGRYTEAFF
TRBJ2-2 | TRBV19 | . | CASSIGLLANTGELFF
TRBJ1-1 | TRBV6-5 | . | CASSYSRVYTEAFF
TRBJ2-3 | TRBV7-3 | once | CASSLTEYEGTDTQYF
TRBJ2-2 | TRBV7-9 | . | CASSLVTGTGELFF
TRBJ1-2 | TRBV5-4 | . | CASSWWDRAFYGYTF
TRBJ2-2 | TRBV9 | . | CASSPAGGHTGELFF
TRBJ2-1 | TRBV9 | . | CASSPRAYNEQFF
TRBJ1-5 | TRBV6-1 | once | CASTPAGQDQPQHF
TRBJ2-1 | TRBV6-5 | . | CASSPPSGLYNEQFF
TRBJ2-2 | TRBV19 | . | CASSIGGVRTGELFF
TRBJ2-7 | TRBV28 | . | CASSFDFSGSFHEQYF
TRBJ2-7 | TRBV7-9 | . | CASSLRTGNEQYF
TRBJ2-7 | TRBV25-1 | . | CASSGPTSGSHEQYF
TRBJ1-2 | TRBV4-1 | . | CASSQPAGRSLGGYTF
TRBJ2-5 | TRBV6-5 | . | CASSYRRGRETQYF
TRBJ2-3 | TRBV9 | few | CASSVGGTDTQYF
TRBJ1-5 | TRBV10-3 | . | CAINDRGRDQPQHF
TRBJ1-1 | TRBV6-5 | . | CASSPRQGKGTEAFF
TRBJ1-6 | TRBV27 | few | CASSRTGKASPLHF
TRBJ2-1 | TRBV14 | once | CASSKYGLAGGNEQFF
TRBJ2-1 | TRBV15 | . | CATSRDLAGGGNEQFF
TRBJ2-3 | TRBV9 | . | CASSVVDSTDTQYF
TRBJ2-5 | TRBV25-1 | once | CASSEQGVETQYF
TRBJ1-4 | TRBV7-6 | . | CASSTGQGSNEKLFF
TRBJ2-1 | TRBV6-5 | . | CASRQGGDEQFF
TRBJ2-2 | TRBV5-1 | once | CASSLRLAGTGGWQELFF
TRBJ1-5 | TRBV7-8 | . | CASSLRVGQADSNQPQHF
TRBJ2-5 | TRBV7-6 | . | CASSPYRETQYF
TRBJ1-1 | TRBV19 | . | CASSIRGNTEAFF
TRBJ2-7 | TRBV5-3 | . | CARSLWDRGPYEQYF
TRBJ2-1 | TRBV28 | . | CASSSSGGDTTDEQFF
TRBJ1-4 | TRBV19 | once | CASTRRRRDEKLFF
TRBJ1-6 | TRBV7-6 | . | CASSPRTGGDSPLHF